Listed below are T cell receptor beta chains from one sample, sequenced in a study of T cell repertoires in cytomegalovirus infection. These TCRs' antigens remain unknown. TCRdb used MiXCR to reprocess the reads, holding one entry per CDR3 protein. This sample has about half a million distinct CDR3 sequences, with about 33% found just once. This specimen was cultured PBMCs, taken from culture after CMV antigen stimulation. The receptor source for this set is a human donor in good health (CMV status not recorded). Some clones in this sample may be carry-over from other donors' samples. CDR3s include the opening cysteine and the closing phenylalanine or tryptophan. Clone size is not always given. Where it is, it says once, few, many or a class for expanded clones.

few	TRBV7-8	14	CASSPDRGFTEAFF
few	TRBV7-9	15	CASSYGTGGYNEQFF
few	TRBV7-2	16	CASSFDPVAGGGELFF
NA	TRBV7-8	16	CASSSRTSGNTDTQYF
many	TRBV7-2	14	CASTWDSSGNTIYF
few	TRBV29-1	12	CSVEPTGSIQYF
once	TRBV12-3/TRBV12-4	15	CASSRDLGPTDTQYF
NA	TRBV25-1	12	CASSTLGPTQYF
NA	TRBV4-1	13	CASSQAGGYGYTF
NA	TRBV20-1	14	CSAPREGAGYGYTF
NA	TRBV28	13	CAGRDSLTDTQYF
few	TRBV3-1	15	CASSQVGPTNEKLFF
NA	TRBV4-3	14	CASSQGDSHYGYTF
many	TRBV7-2	17	CASSLGPPLRLANEQFF
NA	TRBV12-3/TRBV12-4	14	CASSPGHFYQPQHF
NA	TRBV7-6	14	CASSLSSRDQPQHF
few	TRBV27	16	CASSPRTGREPYEQYF
NA	TRBV5-6	14	CASSQARLSYEQYF
many	TRBV7-6	14	CASSKDRGAGEQYF
NA	TRBV5-1	14	CASGETATNEKLFF
NA	TRBV12-3/TRBV12-4	11	CASTTTGELFF
NA	TRBV30	14	CAWSTGTGSYGYTF
few	TRBV12-3/TRBV12-4	14	CATRLAGGTDTQYF
NA	TRBV15	12	CATSRPNEKLFF
few	TRBV6-2/TRBV6-3	14	CASSYSGQTGELFF
NA	TRBV11-3	17	CASSLEPVDAYTDTQYF
NA	TRBV12-3/TRBV12-4	15	CASSTRQGVNTEAFF